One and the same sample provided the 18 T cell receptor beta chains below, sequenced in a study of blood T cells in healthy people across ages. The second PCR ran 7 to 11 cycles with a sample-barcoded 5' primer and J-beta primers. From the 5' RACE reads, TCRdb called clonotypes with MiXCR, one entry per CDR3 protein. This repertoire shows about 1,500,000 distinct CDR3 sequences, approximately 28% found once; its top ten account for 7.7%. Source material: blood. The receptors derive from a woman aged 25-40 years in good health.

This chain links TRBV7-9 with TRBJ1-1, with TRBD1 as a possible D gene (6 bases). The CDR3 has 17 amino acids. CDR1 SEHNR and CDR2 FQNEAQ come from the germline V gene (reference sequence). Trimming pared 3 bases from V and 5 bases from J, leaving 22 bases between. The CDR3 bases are TGTGCCAGCAGCTTTACGCCATCGGTGGGGGCGGAGACTGAAGCTTTCTTT. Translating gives CASSFTPSVGAETEAFF.

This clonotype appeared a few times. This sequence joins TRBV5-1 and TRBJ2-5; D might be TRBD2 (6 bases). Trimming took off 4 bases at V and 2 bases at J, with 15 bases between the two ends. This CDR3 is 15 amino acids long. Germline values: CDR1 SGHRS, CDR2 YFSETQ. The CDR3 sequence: CASSAGLLHQETQYF. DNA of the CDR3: TGCGCCAGCAGCGCCGGACTACTTCATCAAGAGACCCAGTACTTC.

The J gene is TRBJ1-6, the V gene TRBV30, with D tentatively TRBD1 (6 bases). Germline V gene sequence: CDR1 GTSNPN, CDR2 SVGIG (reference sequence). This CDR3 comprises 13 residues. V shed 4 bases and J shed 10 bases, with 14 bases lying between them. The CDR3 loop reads CAWMTGGRSPLHF. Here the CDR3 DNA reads TGTGCCTGGATGACAGGCGGTCGGTCACCCCTCCACTTT.

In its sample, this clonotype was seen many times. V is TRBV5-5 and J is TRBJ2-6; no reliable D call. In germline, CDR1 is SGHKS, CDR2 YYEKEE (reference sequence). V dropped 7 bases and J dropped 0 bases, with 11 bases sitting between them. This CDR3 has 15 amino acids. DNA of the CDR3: TGTGCCAGCCGGGTGGCAGGCTCTGGGGCCAACGTCCTGACTTTC. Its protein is CASRVAGSGANVLTF. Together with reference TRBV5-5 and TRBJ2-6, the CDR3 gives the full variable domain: DAGVTQSPTHLIKTRGQQVTLRCSPISGHKSVSWYQQVLGQGPQFIFQYYEKEERGRGNFPDRFSARQFPNYSSELNVNALLLGDSALYLCASRVAGSGANVLTFGAGSRLTVL.

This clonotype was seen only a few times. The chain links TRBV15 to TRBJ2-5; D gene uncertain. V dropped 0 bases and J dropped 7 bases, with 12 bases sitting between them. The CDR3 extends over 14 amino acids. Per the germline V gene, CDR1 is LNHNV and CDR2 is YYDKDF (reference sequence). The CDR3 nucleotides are TGTGCCACCAGCAGAGATAGGTGGGAAGTGACCCAGTACTTC. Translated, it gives CATSRDRWEVTQYF.

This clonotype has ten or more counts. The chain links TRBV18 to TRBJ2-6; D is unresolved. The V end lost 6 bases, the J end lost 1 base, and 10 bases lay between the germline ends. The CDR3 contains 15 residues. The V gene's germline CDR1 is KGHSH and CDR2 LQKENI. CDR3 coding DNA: TGTGCCAGCTCTCAAGGCTGGTCTGGGGCCAACGTCCTGACTTTC. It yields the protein CASSQGWSGANVLTF.

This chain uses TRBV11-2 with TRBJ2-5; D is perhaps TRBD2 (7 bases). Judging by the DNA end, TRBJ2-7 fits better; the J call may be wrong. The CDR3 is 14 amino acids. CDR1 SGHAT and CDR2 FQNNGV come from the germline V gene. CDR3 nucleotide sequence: TGTGCCAGCAGCAAGGGGGGGCCCTCCTACGAGCAGTACTTC. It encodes CASSKGGPSYEQYF.

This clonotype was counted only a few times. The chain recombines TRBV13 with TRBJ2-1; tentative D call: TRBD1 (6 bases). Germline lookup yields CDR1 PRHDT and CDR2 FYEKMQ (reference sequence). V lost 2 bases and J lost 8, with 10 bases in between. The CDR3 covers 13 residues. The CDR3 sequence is CASSLYRVDEQFF. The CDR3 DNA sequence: TGTGCCAGCAGCTTATACAGGGTCGATGAGCAGTTCTTC.

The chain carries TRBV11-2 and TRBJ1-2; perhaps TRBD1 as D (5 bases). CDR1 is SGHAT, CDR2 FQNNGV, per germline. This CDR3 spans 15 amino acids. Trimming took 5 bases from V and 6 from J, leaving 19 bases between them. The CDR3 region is CASSRGKGGPDGYTF. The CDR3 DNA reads TGTGCCAGCAGCAGGGGAAAGGGAGGACCGGATGGCTACACCTTC.

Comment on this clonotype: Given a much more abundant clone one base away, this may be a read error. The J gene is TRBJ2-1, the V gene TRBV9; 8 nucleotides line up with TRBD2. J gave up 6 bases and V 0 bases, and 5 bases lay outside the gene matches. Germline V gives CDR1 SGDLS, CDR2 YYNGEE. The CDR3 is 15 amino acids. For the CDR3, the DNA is TGTGCCAGCAGCGTAGGATCTAGCGGGTGCAATGAGCAGTTCTTC. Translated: CASSVGSSGCNEQFF.

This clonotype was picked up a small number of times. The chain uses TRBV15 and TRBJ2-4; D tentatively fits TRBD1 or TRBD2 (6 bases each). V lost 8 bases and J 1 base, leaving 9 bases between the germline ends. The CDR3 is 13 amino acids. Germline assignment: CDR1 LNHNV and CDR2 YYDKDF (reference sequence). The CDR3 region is CATWGAAKNIQYF. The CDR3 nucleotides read TGTGCCACCTGGGGGGCGGCCAAAAACATTCAGTACTTC.

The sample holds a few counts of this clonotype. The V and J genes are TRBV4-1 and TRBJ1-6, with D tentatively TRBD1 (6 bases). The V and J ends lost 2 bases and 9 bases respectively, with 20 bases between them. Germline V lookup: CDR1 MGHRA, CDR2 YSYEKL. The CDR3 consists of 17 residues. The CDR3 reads CASSQTGQPGGSSPLHF. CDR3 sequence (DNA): TGCGCCAGCAGCCAAACCGGACAGCCTGGGGGGAGTTCACCCCTCCACTTT.

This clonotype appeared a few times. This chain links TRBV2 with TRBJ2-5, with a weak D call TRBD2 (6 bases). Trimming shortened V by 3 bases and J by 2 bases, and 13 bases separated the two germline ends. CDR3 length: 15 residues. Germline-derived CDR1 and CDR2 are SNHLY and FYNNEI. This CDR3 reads CASSESGLQQETQYF. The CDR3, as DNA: TGTGCCAGCAGTGAGAGCGGGCTACAACAAGAGACCCAGTACTTC.

Here the CDR3 DNA reads TGCGCCAGCAGCTTCTCGGGGAGGACTGAAGCTTTCTTT. It encodes CASSFSGRTEAFF. The V and J genes are TRBV5-1 and TRBJ1-1; D gene ambiguous. With 2 bases removed from V and 5 bases from J, the gap between germline ends came to 10 bases. Germline V gene sequence: CDR1 SGHRS, CDR2 YFSETQ. The CDR3 consists of 13 residues. Together with reference TRBV5-1 and TRBJ1-1, the CDR3 gives the full variable domain: KAGVTQTPRYLIKTRGQQVTLSCSPISGHRSVSWYQQTPGQGLQFLFEYFSETQRNKGNFPGRFSGRQFSNSRSEMNVSTLELGDSALYLCASSFSGRTEAFFGQGTRLTVV.

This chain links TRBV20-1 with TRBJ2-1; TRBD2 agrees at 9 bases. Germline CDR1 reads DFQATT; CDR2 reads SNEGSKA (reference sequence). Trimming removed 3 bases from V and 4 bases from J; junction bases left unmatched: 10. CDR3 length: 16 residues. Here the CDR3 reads CSARPRVSGRYNEQFF. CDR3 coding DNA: TGCAGTGCTAGGCCTCGGGTTAGCGGGAGATACAATGAGCAGTTCTTC.

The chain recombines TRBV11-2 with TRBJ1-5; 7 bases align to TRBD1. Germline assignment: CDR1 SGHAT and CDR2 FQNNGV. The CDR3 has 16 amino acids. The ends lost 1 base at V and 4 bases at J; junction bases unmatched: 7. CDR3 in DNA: TGTGCCAGCAGCTTAGGTGAGGGGGCGGGTAATCAGCCCCAGCATTTT. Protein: CASSLGEGAGNQPQHF.

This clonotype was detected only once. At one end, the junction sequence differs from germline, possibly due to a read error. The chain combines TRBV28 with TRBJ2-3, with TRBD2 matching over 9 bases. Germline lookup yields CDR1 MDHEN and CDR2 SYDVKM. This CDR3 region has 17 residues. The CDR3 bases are TGTGCCAGCAGTCCAGAGGTAGCGGGGGAACACACAGATGCGCAGTATTTT. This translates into CASSPEVAGEHTDAQYF.

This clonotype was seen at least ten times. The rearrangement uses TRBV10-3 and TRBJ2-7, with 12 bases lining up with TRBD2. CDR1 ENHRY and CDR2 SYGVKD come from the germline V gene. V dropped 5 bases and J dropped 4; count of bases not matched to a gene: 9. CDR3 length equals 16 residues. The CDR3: CAISPQTSGRGYEQYF. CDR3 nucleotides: TGTGCCATCAGTCCCCAGACTAGCGGGAGAGGTTACGAGCAGTACTTC.